Below, 17 T cell receptor beta chains from the same sample are listed, as sequenced in a study of chemoradiotherapy in HPV16-positive cancers. Method: immunoSEQ multiplex PCR; TCRdb's copy keeps in-frame clones and lacks some. The data hold roughly 5,800 clones, with approximately 70% observed a single time. This sample was taken from a patient who underwent chemoradiotherapy. All receptors come from a human donor with HPV-associated anogenital cancer.

The chain employs TRBV4-3 and TRBJ1-1; no definite D call. Trimming shortened V by 0 bases and J by 0 bases, and 11 bases separated the two germline ends. CDR1 and CDR2 from the germline V gene are LGHNA and YSLEER. The CDR3 contains 16 residues. For the CDR3, the DNA is TGCGCCAGCAGCCAAGATGGGAGATTTATGAACACTGAAGCTTTCTTT. Its translation: CASSQDGRFMNTEAFF.

This clone was counted between two and nine times. This rearrangement joins TRBV7-9 to TRBJ2-1; 11 bases line up with TRBD2. Trimming at V came to 5 bases and at J to 9 bases, leaving 9 bases not matched to a gene. This CDR3 has 15 amino acids. The germline V gene encodes CDR1 SEHNR and CDR2 FQNEAQ (reference sequence). The CDR3 sequence is CASSPLGLAGGEQFF. The CDR3 bases are TGTGCCAGCAGCCCCCTAGGACTAGCGGGTGGTGAGCAGTTCTTC. The full variable domain, rest sourced from reference TRBV7-9 and TRBJ2-1, is DTGVSQNPRHKITKRGQNVTFRCDPISEHNRLYWYRQTLGQGPEFLTYFQNEAQLEKSRLLSDRFSAERPKGSFSTLEIQRTEQGDSAMYLCASSPLGLAGGEQFFGPGTRLTVL.

In its sample, this clone was seen a few times. In nucleotides, the CDR3 is TGTGCCAGCAGTTACCAGGGGCTCTATGGCTACACCTTC. This gives the protein CASSYQGLYGYTF. V and J are TRBV27 and TRBJ1-2, with a weak D call TRBD1 (6 bases). CDR1 and CDR2 from the germline V gene are MNHEY and SMNVEV (reference sequence). The CDR3 extends over 13 amino acids. V lost 4 bases to trimming and J lost 4 bases, with 10 bases between them.

The chain joins TRBV2 to TRBJ1-2; tentatively, D is TRBD1 (5 bases). Germline-derived CDR1 and CDR2 are SNHLY and FYNNEI. The length of the CDR3 is 14 residues. Trimming took 3 bases from V and 1 from J, leaving 9 bases between them. The CDR3 DNA sequence: TGTGCCAGCAGTGAGGGGGGTTATAACTATGGCTACACCTTC. Translation gives CASSEGGYNYGYTF.

V is TRBV5-6 and J is TRBJ2-3, with unresolved D. Germline-derived CDR1 and CDR2 are SGHDT and YYEEEE. The CDR3 is made up of 15 amino acids. Trimming removed 5 bases at V and 5 bases at J, with 18 bases between. The CDR3 is CASSVLEEVGDTQYF. CDR3 coding DNA: TGTGCCAGCAGTGTCCTAGAAGAGGTCGGAGATACGCAGTATTTT.

This clone has only a few counts. The J gene is TRBJ1-1, the V gene TRBV5-1; 10 bases line up with TRBD1. The V and J ends lost 0 bases and 9 bases, in that order; junction bases with no gene match: 2. Germline assignment: CDR1 SGHRS and CDR2 YFSETQ. This CDR3 is 13 amino acids long. The CDR3 protein is CASSLGQGAQAFF. CDR3 sequence (DNA): TGCGCCAGCAGCTTGGGACAGGGGGCGCAAGCTTTCTTT.

In its sample, this clone was seen once. The V call is TRBV19, the J call TRBJ1-2; a possible D gene is TRBD1 (5 bases). Per germline, CDR1 LNHDA and CDR2 SQIVND (reference sequence). With 2 bases removed from V and 7 bases from J, the gap between germline ends came to 14 bases. The CDR3 extends over 14 amino acids. The CDR3 is CASSISTQGGGYTF. The CDR3 bases are TGTGCCAGTAGTATATCGACGCAGGGTGGTGGCTACACCTTC.

The V call is TRBV25-1, the J call TRBJ2-6; D unclear. The CDR3 runs to 14 residues. Germline V gene sequence: CDR1 MGHDK, CDR2 SYGVNS. Trimming pared 5 bases from V and 0 bases from J, leaving 5 bases between. The CDR3 DNA reads TGTGCCAGCAGTAAAGGCTCTGGGGCCAACGTCCTGACTTTC. Amino acid sequence: CASSKGSGANVLTF.

V and J are TRBV9 and TRBJ2-2; TRBD2 agrees at 8 bases. The CDR3 extends over 17 amino acids. Germline V CDR1 and CDR2: SGDLS, YYNGEE. J lost 6 bases, V lost 4 bases, and 14 bases had no gene match. The DNA of the CDR3 is TGTGCCAGCAGCCCCCAATTCACGGGGGGGCCGGCCGGGGAGCTGTTTTTT. Amino acids: CASSPQFTGGPAGELFF. The full variable domain, in which reference TRBV9 and TRBJ2-2 provide the parts outside the CDR3, is DSGVTQTPKHLITATGQRVTLRCSPRSGDLSVYWYQQSLDQGLQFLIQYYNGEERAKGNILERFSAQQFPDLHSELNLSSLELGDSALYFCASSPQFTGGPAGELFFGEGSRLTVL.

As to this clone: A junction end diverges from the germline sequence, so it may reflect a read error. The chain uses TRBV7-7 and TRBJ2-1; 8 nucleotides line up with TRBD1. The CDR3 runs to 16 residues. CDR1 and CDR2 (germline): SSHAT, FNYEAQ (reference sequence). CDR3 DNA: TGTGCTAGCAGCTTATACCCGACAGGGGATCGGAATGAGCAGTTCTTC. Residues: CASSLYPTGDRNEQFF.

V gene TRBV19 combines with J gene TRBJ2-5; 12 bases map to TRBD2. The CDR3 is made up of 15 amino acids. J was trimmed by 4 bases and V by 2 bases; bases with no gene match: 2. Germline CDR1 and CDR2: LNHDA and SQIVND (reference sequence). CDR3 in DNA: TGTGCCAGTAGTATATCGGGACTAGCGGGAGAGACCCAGTACTTC. It is translated as CASSISGLAGETQYF.

V gene TRBV19 combines with J gene TRBJ2-2; possible D gene TRBD2, 6 bases. The germline V and J ends were trimmed by 4 bases and 2 bases, with 11 bases remaining between them. The CDR3 runs 15 residues. The germline V gene has CDR1 LNHDA and CDR2 SQIVND (reference sequence). In DNA, the CDR3 is TGTGCCAGTAGTACTCAGGAGGGAAACACCGGGGAGCTGTTTTTT. Amino acid sequence: CASSTQEGNTGELFF.

The chain recombines TRBV15 with TRBJ2-6; the D gene is possibly TRBD2 (5 bases). The CDR3 spans 16 residues. The V gene lost 9 bases and the J gene lost 0 bases, with 15 bases spanning the gap. From germline, CDR1 is LNHNV and CDR2 YYDKDF (reference sequence). The CDR3, as DNA: TGTGCCACAGCGGATCACCTACGCTCTGGGGCCAACGTCCTGACTTTC. Translating it yields CATADHLRSGANVLTF.

The chain carries TRBV7-2 and TRBJ2-5; 10 bases agree with TRBD2. Germline trimming cut 3 bases from V and 5 bases from J; bases unmatched to any gene: 6. CDR3 length equals 15 residues. Germline-derived CDR1 and CDR2 are SGHTA and FQGNSA. CDR3: CASSFQRGGAETQYF. For the CDR3, the DNA is TGTGCCAGCAGCTTCCAGCGGGGGGGTGCTGAGACCCAGTACTTC.

This rearrangement joins TRBV7-2 to TRBJ1-1; D is undetermined. Germline V CDR1 and CDR2: SGHTA, FQGNSA. With 6 bases removed from V and 4 bases from J, the gap between germline ends came to 12 bases. CDR3 length: 13 residues. DNA of the CDR3: TGTGCCAGCAGAGGAAATTGGGGCACTGAAGCTTTCTTT. Encoded protein: CASRGNWGTEAFF. Full variable domain (rest looked up from reference TRBV7-2 and TRBJ1-1): GAGVSQSPSNKVTEKGKDVELRCDPISGHTALYWYRQSLGQGLEFLIYFQGNSAPDKSGLPSDRFSAERTGGSVSTLTIQRTQQEDSAVYLCASRGNWGTEAFFGQGTRLTVV.

This clone was seen once. J is TRBJ2-1 and V is TRBV5-4, with unresolved D. The V end was cut by 0 bases, the J end by 3 bases, with 4 bases between. CDR3 length: 13 amino acids. The germline CDR1 and CDR2 sequences are SGHNT and YYREEE (reference sequence). The CDR3 bases are TGTGCCAGCAGCTTGGACAGCTACAATGAGCAGTTCTTC. Translation: CASSLDSYNEQFF.

This chain connects TRBV5-1 to TRBJ1-6; 9 bases map to TRBD1. This CDR3 has 15 residues. V trimming: 0 bases; J trimming: 10 bases; junction bases outside the gene matches: 5. Germline values: CDR1 SGHRS, CDR2 YFSETQ. This CDR3 reads CASSLEGQGYSPLHF. DNA for the CDR3: TGCGCCAGCAGCTTGGAGGGACAGGGATACTCACCCCTCCACTTT.